A selection of T cell receptor beta chains follows, all from one sample in a study of shared clonotypes between healthy human individuals. The repertoire was sequenced with immunoSEQ multiplex PCR; TCRdb's copy has only in-frame clones and lacks some. Here the sample spans some 2.3 million clones, 93% being singletons. The sequenced sample consisted of naive CD4+ T cells from PBMCs. The receptors shown here come from a man between 18 and 29 years old in good health. Some clones in this sample may be carry-over from other donors' samples. Each CDR3 is given with its conserved first and last residue. D genes are given only for firm matches. Rows give clone size only sometimes, using once, few, many, or a class for an expanded clone.

>NA|TRBV9|NA|TRBJ2-7|15
CASAKAGSPLYEQYF
TGTGCCAGCGCGAAGGCGGGATCCCCCCTCTACGAGCAGTACTTC
>NA|TRBV2|NA|TRBJ2-3|14
CASSPVAETDTQYF
TGTGCCAGCAGTCCCGTAGCGGAAACAGATACGCAGTATTTT
>NA|TRBV27|NA|TRBJ2-1|17
CASSSYKGSGSYNEQFF
TGTGCCAGCAGTTCGTATAAGGGTAGCGGCTCCTACAATGAGCAGTTCTTC
>NA|TRBV7-3|NA|TRBJ1-2|15
CASSNTSRGGNGYTF
TGTGCCAGCAGCAATACCTCGAGAGGGGGGAATGGCTACACCTTC
>NA|TRBV7-3|NA|TRBJ2-1|15
CASGPGLETVNEQFF
TGTGCCAGCGGACCCGGACTCGAGACGGTCAATGAGCAGTTCTTC
>NA|TRBV5-4|TRBD1|TRBJ1-1|14
CASSLRQGDTEAFF
TGTGCCAGCAGCTTGAGACAGGGAGACACTGAAGCTTTCTTT
>NA|TRBV5-1|TRBD1|TRBJ2-3|16
CASSPLPGQGADTQYF
TGCGCCAGCAGCCCCTTACCTGGACAGGGGGCAGATACGCAGTATTTT
>NA|TRBV10-3|TRBD2|TRBJ2-1|13
CAIAKTLAGVQFF
TGTGCCATCGCTAAAACCCTAGCGGGAGTACAGTTCTTC
>few|TRBV19|NA|TRBJ1-4|15
CASLPLGGASEKLFF
TGTGCCAGTCTTCCCCTTGGGGGGGCTTCAGAAAAACTGTTTTTT
>NA|TRBV6-1|NA|TRBJ2-1|13
CASSPRTDNEQFF
TGTGCCAGCAGCCCCAGGACCGACAATGAGCAGTTCTTC
>NA|TRBV4-3|NA|TRBJ2-1|17
CASSQAGTILENNEQFF
TGCGCCAGCAGCCAAGCTGGAACCATCCTGGAAAACAATGAGCAGTTCTTC
>NA|TRBV5-4|NA|TRBJ1-1|14
CASSFRSGNTEAFF
TGTGCCAGCAGCTTTCGGTCGGGAAACACTGAAGCTTTCTTT
>NA|TRBV28|TRBD2|TRBJ2-3|19
CASSLSFRASGASTDTQYF
TGTGCCAGCAGTTTATCTTTTAGGGCTAGCGGGGCTAGCACAGATACGCAGTATTTT
>once|TRBV30|NA|TRBJ2-7|11
CAWTRRGEQYF
TGTGCCTGGACCCGAAGGGGCGAGCAGTACTTC
>NA|TRBV6-5|TRBD1|TRBJ2-2|16
CASSYSRQGAGGELFF
TGTGCCAGCAGTTACTCGAGACAGGGGGCTGGCGGGGAGCTGTTTTTT
>NA|TRBV6-5|NA|TRBJ2-5|12
CASTTNGETQYF
TGTGCCAGCACGACTAATGGCGAGACCCAGTACTTC
>NA|TRBV7-6|NA|TRBJ2-4|14
CASSPRGAGDIQYF
TGTGCCAGCAGCCCTAGGGGGGCCGGGGACATTCAGTACTTC